This T cell receptor (beta chain) was recovered during a study of T cells after yellow fever vaccination. Study observations and caveats: Booster sampling recovered most clones from primary vaccination (about 97% CD4, approximately 88% CD8).

A note on this clonotype: Its antigen is unidentified.

Per the germline V gene, CDR1 is DFQATT and CDR2 is SNEGSKA (reference sequence). The CDR3 length is 14 residues. V lost 6 bases and J lost 0, with 12 bases in between. TCRdb reprocessed the 5' RACE reads with MiXCR, giving one entry per CDR3 protein. Counted here are roughly 300,000 distinct CDR3 sequences, 7% to 9% occurring once; the ten biggest clones make up roughly a sixth. The TCR comes from a young man who received the YFV17D yellow fever vaccine. The chain carries TRBV20-1 and TRBJ1-5, with D possibly TRBD1 on 6 matching bases. The material sequenced was PBMCs, taken about 41 days after the first yellow fever vaccination. The CDR3 bases are TGCAGTGCCCCGGACAGCTATAGCAATCAGCCCCAGCATTTT. Translation: CSAPDSYSNQPQHF.